Shown below are 20 T cell receptor beta chains from a single sample sequenced in a study of T cell clonality in common variable immunodeficiency. Only in-frame clones appear in the TCRdb table, and some are missing; sequencing was by immunoSEQ multiplex PCR. The sample includes roughly 40,000 clones, none of them occurring once. Material for sequencing was peripheral blood mononuclear cells. The receptors shown here come from a person aged 18 to 75 in good health.

This clone showed up many times. The CDR3 end is not reached by the read, which stops 3 residues before it; the germline J gene fills it in. The J gene is TRBJ1-2, the V gene TRBV18, with D perhaps matching TRBD1 (6 bases). Germline values: CDR1 KGHSH, CDR2 LQKENI. The CDR3 totals 11 residues. The DNA read from the CDR3 is TGTGCCAGCTCCCAAGGACAGGGC. This translates into CASSQGQG. The CDR3 reads in full as CASSQGQGYTF.

This clone was counted many times. Coverage ceases 3 residues before the CDR3 finishes, and the germline J gene fills in the end. The chain is built from TRBV19 and TRBJ1-6; 9 bases align to TRBD1. Germline trimming cut 1 base from V and 11 bases from J; bases unmatched to any gene: 12. The CDR3 contains 17 residues. Germline lookup yields CDR1 LNHDA and CDR2 SQIVND (reference sequence). Partial CDR3 DNA: TGTGCCAGTAGTATAGGCGGACAGGGGCTCCGCCGAGCACCC. Amino acids: CASSIGGQGLRRAP. The complete CDR3 sequence is CASSIGGQGLRRAPLHF.

Many counts were recorded for this clone. The sequenced fragment ends 3 residues before the CDR3 boundary, so the rest is inferred from the germline J gene. The genes are TRBV2 and TRBJ1-2; 7 nucleotides line up with TRBD1. Trimming cost V 10 bases and J 3 bases; bases outside gene matches: 5. Germline CDR1 SNHLY, CDR2 FYNNEI. The CDR3 loop spans 12 amino acids. The covered CDR3 bases are TGTGCCATTACAACAGGGGACTATGGC. Translation gives CAITTGDYG. The entire CDR3 protein reads CAITTGDYGYTF.

This clone was seen ten or more times. The read gets to within 3 residues of the CDR3 end, and the germline J gene fills in the rest. The genes are TRBV20-1 and TRBJ2-6; D might be TRBD2 (7 bases). The CDR3 spans 13 residues. Germline V CDR1 and CDR2: DFQATT, SNEGSKA (reference sequence). V lost 6 bases to trimming and J lost 4 bases, with 10 bases between them. The CDR3 region is CSARGAGANVLTF. The sequenced CDR3 bases are TGCAGTGCCCGGGGGGCAGGGGCCAACGTC.

This clone was counted only a few times. The CDR3 end lies 3 residues beyond the end of the read and is filled in from the germline J gene. The rearrangement joins TRBV7-9 to TRBJ2-1; 12 positions match TRBD1. From germline, CDR1 is SEHNR and CDR2 FQNEAQ (reference sequence). This CDR3 is 15 amino acids long. V shed 5 bases, J shed 7 bases, and the junction held 6 bases outside the gene matches. The CDR3 DNA, read in part, is TGTGCCAGCAGCCCACGGGACAGGGGGCGGAATGAG. Its protein product is CASSPRDRGRNE. The whole CDR3 reads CASSPRDRGRNEQFF.

This clone was observed many times. The CDR3 goes on 3 residues after the read ends, and that part is filled in from the germline J gene. The chain employs TRBV19 and TRBJ1-3; 7 positions match TRBD1. With V trimmed by 5 bases and J by 6 bases, 7 bases remained unmatched. Germline CDR1 is LNHDA and CDR2 is SQIVND (reference sequence). This CDR3 region has 14 residues. The CDR3 is CASSPPGTENTIYF. CDR3 DNA (partial): TGTGCCAGTAGTCCGCCCGGGACAGAAAACACC.

This clone was recorded many times. The CDR3 end lies 3 residues beyond the end of the read and is filled in from the germline J gene. This chain joins TRBV30 and TRBJ2-2; TRBD2 might be the D (5 bases). The length of the CDR3 is 13 residues. V dropped 6 bases and J dropped 4 bases, with 12 bases sitting between them. The germline gives CDR1 GTSNPN, CDR2 SVGIG (reference sequence). The CDR3 DNA, read in part, is TGTGCCTGCCGGAGAGAGGGCACCGGGGAG. This sequence encodes CACRREGTGE. The whole CDR3 reads CACRREGTGELFF.

At least ten counts were recorded for this clone. The read halts 3 residues ahead of the CDR3 end, with the missing end drawn from the germline J gene. The chain combines TRBV2 with TRBJ2-3; unclear D gene. Trimming removed 2 bases from V and 2 bases from J, with 14 bases in between. The CDR3 runs to 16 residues. Germline CDR1 and CDR2: SNHLY and FYNNEI. The covered CDR3 bases are TGTGCCAGCAGTGAAATGTGGGCATCTTCCACAGATACG. Translation: CASSEMWASSTDT. The whole CDR3 is CASSEMWASSTDTQYF.

This clone was recorded at least ten times. The CDR3 goes on 3 residues after the read ends, and that part is filled in from the germline J gene. This chain uses TRBV2 with TRBJ2-3, with 14 positions matching TRBD2. V lost 7 bases and J lost 5; bases outside the gene matches: 11. CDR1 is SNHLY, CDR2 FYNNEI, per germline. The CDR3 spans 17 residues. The part of the CDR3 DNA that was read is TGTGCCAGCAAGGAAATGACTAGCGGGGGGGTAGGAGATACG. Translated: CASKEMTSGGVGDT. The full CDR3 reads CASKEMTSGGVGDTQYF.

The DNA read from the CDR3 is TGTGCCAGCAGCTCCAACCGGGACACCTCCTACGAG. Residues: CASSSNRDTSYE. In full, the CDR3 is CASSSNRDTSYEQYF. The J gene is TRBJ2-7, the V gene TRBV11-3; tentative D call: TRBD1 (6 bases). Read coverage stops 3 residues before the CDR3 terminus; the germline J gene supplies the remainder. Germline lookup yields CDR1 SGHNT and CDR2 YENEEA. Deletions cut 4 bases from V and 0 bases from J, with 13 bases between. The CDR3 spans 15 residues.

This clone came up many times. The read halts 3 residues ahead of the CDR3 end, with the missing end drawn from the germline J gene. The V call is TRBV18, the J call TRBJ1-1; no definite D call. The length of the CDR3 is 11 residues. In germline, CDR1 is KGHSH, CDR2 LQKENI. The CDR3: CASSPIEEAFF. The part of the CDR3 DNA that was read is TGTGCCAGCTCACCAATAGAAGAG.

This clone appeared many times. The CDR3 extends 3 residues past the end of the read, so its final part is completed from the germline J gene. The genes are TRBV5-1 and TRBJ2-5; D may be TRBD2 (5 bases). The germline V gene has CDR1 SGHRS and CDR2 YFSETQ. V dropped 4 bases and J dropped 0 bases, with 10 bases sitting between them. The CDR3 contains 14 residues. CDR3 protein: CASSIQDYQETQYF. The DNA read from the CDR3 is TGCGCCAGCAGCATTCAGGACTACCAAGAGACC. Using reference TRBV5-1 and TRBJ2-5 for the parts outside the CDR3, the full variable domain is KAGVTQTPRYLIKTRGQQVTLSCSPISGHRSVSWYQQTPGQGLQFLFEYFSETQRNKGNFPGRFSGRQFSNSRSEMNVSTLELGDSALYLCASSIQDYQETQYFGPGTRLLVL.

The table lists this clone with many counts. The read comes to an end 3 residues before the CDR3 does, leaving the germline J gene to fill in the end. The chain uses TRBV4-1 and TRBJ2-7, with D uncertain. This CDR3 contains 14 residues. Germline CDR1 is MGHRA and CDR2 is YSYEKL. V lost 1 base and J lost 0, with 7 bases in between. CDR3 sequence reads: CASSQGGSSYEQYF. Incomplete CDR3 DNA: TGCGCCAGCAGCCAAGGTGGTAGCTCCTACGAG.

About this clone itself: From the germline J gene comes the end of the CDR3, since the read stops 3 residues before it. The J gene is TRBJ2-1, the V gene TRBV19, with 7 bases matching TRBD2. Germline V gives CDR1 LNHDA, CDR2 SQIVND (reference sequence). The CDR3 has 14 amino acids. The V gene end was trimmed by 5 bases and the J gene end by 3 bases; junction bases not matched to a gene: 4. The DNA read from the CDR3 is TGTGCCAGTAGTGGACTAGAAAGCTACAATGAG. Its translation is CASSGLESYNE. The entire CDR3 sequence reads CASSGLESYNEQFF.

At least ten counts were recorded for this clone. The observed sequence ends 3 residues before the CDR3 terminus, with the missing tail filled in from the germline J gene. The chain recombines TRBV29-1 with TRBJ2-5, with a weak D call TRBD1 (5 bases). V was pared by 6 bases and J by 5 bases, with 16 bases between. CDR3 size: 13 residues. Germline loops: CDR1 SQVTM, CDR2 ANQGSEA. The CDR3 is CSVSPGLGETQYF. The CDR3 bases that were read are TGCAGCGTCTCCCCAGGGCTGGGGGAGACC.

This clone was seen only a few times. One end of the junction varies from germline; a read error may be responsible. The CDR3 goes on 3 residues after the read ends, and that part is filled in from the germline J gene. The chain links TRBV7-7 to TRBJ1-2, with 7 bases fitting TRBD1. CDR1 and CDR2 from the germline V gene are SSHAT and FNYEAQ (reference sequence). This CDR3 contains 13 residues. CDR3 sequence reads: CASSLSGGNDYTF. The sequenced CDR3 bases are TGTGCTAGCAGCTTATCAGGGGGTAACGAC. The variable domain in full, with the rest retrieved from reference TRBV7-7 and TRBJ1-2, is GAGVSQSPRYKVTKRGQDVTLRCDPISSHATLYWYQQALGQGPEFLTYFNYEAQPDKSGLPSDRFSAERPEGSISTLTIQRTEQRDSAMYRCASSLSGGNDYTFGSGTRLTVV.

This clone was seen ten or more times. Sequencing ends 3 residues short of the CDR3 end; the germline J gene provides the rest. V usage is TRBV16 and J usage is TRBJ2-5, with TRBD2 matching over 8 bases. The CDR3 runs to 15 residues. J lost 7 bases, V lost 0 bases, and 7 bases had no gene match. Germline V gene data show CDR1 as KGHSY and CDR2 as FQNENV. The CDR3 bases that were read are TGTGCCAGCAGCCAATCCCTCAGCGGGGGTGTGACC. As protein: CASSQSLSGGVT. The whole CDR3 reads CASSQSLSGGVTQYF.

This clone was counted at least ten times. Read coverage stops 3 residues before the CDR3 terminus; the germline J gene supplies the remainder. The gene calls are TRBV5-5 and TRBJ2-2; D gene ambiguous. From germline, CDR1 is SGHKS and CDR2 YYEKEE (reference sequence). There are 12 residues in the CDR3. Trimming removed 4 bases from V and 3 bases from J, with 4 bases in between. The CDR3 sequence is CASSRDTGELFF. The sequenced CDR3 bases are TGTGCCAGCAGCCGGGACACCGGGGAG.

This clone was seen many times. The read finishes 3 residues shy of the CDR3 end, and the germline J gene is used to complete it. The chain employs TRBV4-2 and TRBJ2-5; TRBD2 matches 13 bases. V lost 0 bases to trimming and J lost 2 bases; unmatched junction nucleotides: 3. The CDR3 is 17 amino acids. Germline V lookup: CDR1 LGHNA, CDR2 YNFKEQ. The CDR3 spells CASSQETSGGTQETQYF. The covered CDR3 bases are TGTGCCAGCAGCCAAGAGACTAGCGGGGGGACACAAGAGACC.

Note on this clone: The read ends 3 residues before the CDR3 terminus; that terminus is restored from the germline J gene. The J gene is TRBJ2-3, the V gene TRBV7-9; TRBD2 matches at 8 bases. There are 14 residues in the CDR3. Germline trimming cut 3 bases from V and 2 bases from J; bases unmatched to any gene: 1. Germline assignment: CDR1 SEHNR and CDR2 FQNEAQ (reference sequence). The part of the CDR3 DNA that was read is TGTGCCAGCAGCTTTAGCGGGGCCACAGATACG. Its translation is CASSFSGATDT. The CDR3 in its entirety is CASSFSGATDTQYF.